Shown below are 7 T cell receptor beta chains from a single sample sequenced in a study of blood T cells in healthy people across ages (dated by TCRdb to between 2015 and 2016). The protocol used for the library was 5' RACE. TCRdb names Illumina HiSeq 2500 as the instrument used. A second about 7 to 11 cycle PCR used a sample-barcoded 5' primer and a J-beta primer mix. The raw public reads went through TCRdb reprocessing: fastp at Q25, MiXCR clone calling, in-frame beta chains kept. Entries that share a CDR3 protein sequence are merged under the most common genes and DNA. This sample comprises approximately 730,000 distinct CDR3 sequences, roughly 47% of them detected only once. The ten most abundant clones make up approximately 22% of the sample. What was sequenced was blood. These receptors were taken from a woman aged 60-75 years in good health.

This clonotype was recorded a few times. V usage is TRBV2 and J usage is TRBJ2-7; no clear D gene. Germline lookup yields CDR1 SNHLY and CDR2 FYNNEI. Trimming took off 6 bases at V and 4 bases at J, with 13 bases between the two ends. The CDR3 is 13 amino acids. CDR3 protein: CASSQEWLYEQYF. CDR3 sequence (DNA): TGTGCCAGCAGCCAAGAGTGGCTTTACGAGCAGTACTTC.

The chain has TRBV7-3 and TRBJ2-5; 8 nucleotides align to TRBD1. The CDR3 runs 15 residues. Germline CDR1 and CDR2: SGHTA and FQGTGA. The V segment lost 2 bases and the J segment 3 bases; nucleotides outside the gene matches: 5. CDR3 bases: TGTGCCAGCAGCTTACCCGGACAGGGCAAAGAGACCCAGTACTTC. Translated: CASSLPGQGKETQYF.

This clonotype has ten or more counts. The CDR3 nucleotides are TGTGCCAGCAGCCCCACTAGCGGAGCGCAGTACTTC. Translation: CASSPTSGAQYF. The chain couples TRBV3-1 to TRBJ2-5; 8 bases agree with TRBD2. Trimming removed 4 bases from V and 11 bases from J; junction bases left unmatched: 6. Looked up from germline, CDR1 is LGHDT and CDR2 is YNNKEL (reference sequence). This CDR3 spans 12 amino acids.

The chain has TRBV20-1 and TRBJ2-7; D is undetermined. Trimming shortened V by 0 bases and J by 2 bases, and 14 bases separated the two germline ends. The CDR3 has 15 amino acids. Per germline, CDR1 DFQATT and CDR2 SNEGSKA (reference sequence). The CDR3 DNA follows: TGCAGTGCTAGAGATCGTGGCAGGCCGGCCTACGAGCAGTACTTC. Amino acids: CSARDRGRPAYEQYF.

The V call is TRBV6-5, the J call TRBJ1-2; D may be TRBD1 (6 bases). The CDR3 extends over 13 amino acids. With 6 bases removed from V and 9 bases from J, the gap between germline ends came to 17 bases. CDR1 is MNHEY and CDR2 is SVGAGI in the germline V gene. The CDR3: CASSYDSGVSYTF. The DNA of the CDR3 is TGTGCCAGCAGCTACGACTCAGGGGTTAGCTACACCTTC.

This clonotype came up a few times. A read error may produce the germline difference seen at one junction end. The rearrangement links TRBV10-3 to TRBJ2-3, with 9 bases that match TRBD2. This CDR3 has 15 amino acids. Germline V gene sequence: CDR1 ENHRY, CDR2 SYGVKD. CDR3 protein: CAIRVAGASTDTKYF. CDR3 DNA: TGTGCCATCAGAGTAGCGGGAGCGAGCACAGATACGAAGTATTTT.

This clonotype was seen a few times. The chain has TRBV20-1 and TRBJ1-2; the D is unclear. The germline V and J ends were trimmed by 0 bases and 8 bases, with 13 bases remaining between them. Germline V gene data show CDR1 as DFQATT and CDR2 as SNEGSKA (reference sequence). The CDR3 has 13 residues. CDR3 in amino acids: CSARDLLFGGYTF. In DNA form, the CDR3 reads TGCAGTGCTAGAGACCTCCTGTTTGGAGGCTACACCTTC.